These 29 T cell receptor beta chains came from one sample sequenced in a study of cytomegalovirus exposure and HLA in healthy donors. With 60 Vbeta and 13 Jbeta primers, the PCR was carried out. Sequencing used immunoSEQ multiplex PCR; TCRdb keeps in-frame clones, though not all of them. Here the sample spans around 80,000 clones, approximately 60% being singletons. Sequences were obtained from PBMCs. The receptor source for this set is a male donor in good health and CMV-seropositive.

V usage is TRBV19 and J usage is TRBJ2-7, with a possible D match to TRBD1 (7 bases). This CDR3 contains 15 residues. V gave up 3 bases and J gave up 1 base, with 13 bases separating them. Germline loops: CDR1 LNHDA, CDR2 SQIVND (reference sequence). CDR3 nucleotide sequence: TGTGCCAGTAGTATGGGGGGCAGGGGGTCCTACGAGCAGTACTTC. The encoded protein is CASSMGGRGSYEQYF.

This sequence joins TRBV19 and TRBJ2-1; 10 bases line up with TRBD2. This CDR3 spans 15 amino acids. Per the germline V gene, CDR1 is LNHDA and CDR2 is SQIVND (reference sequence). Losses at the gene ends were 3 bases for V and 5 bases for J; bases not matched to a gene: 4. In DNA, the CDR3 is TGTGCCAGTAGTATTTTTAGCGGGAGGAACAATGAGCAGTTCTTC. The encoded protein is CASSIFSGRNNEQFF. Full variable domain (remainder filled in from reference TRBV19 and TRBJ2-1): DGGITQSPKYLFRKEGQNVTLSCEQNLNHDAMYWYRQDPGQGLRLIYYSQIVNDFQKGDIAEGYSVSREKKESFPLTVTSAQKNPTAFYLCASSIFSGRNNEQFFGPGTRLTVL.

The gene calls are TRBV28 and TRBJ2-2; the match to TRBD2 covers 8 bases. The CDR3 length is 13 residues. The V gene end was trimmed by 8 bases and the J gene end by 4 bases; junction bases not matched to a gene: 3. Germline lookup yields CDR1 MDHEN and CDR2 SYDVKM. The CDR3 DNA sequence: TGTGCCAGCCAGCGGGGGAGCACCGGGGAGCTGTTTTTT. Amino acid sequence: CASQRGSTGELFF.

The rearrangement joins TRBV6-1 to TRBJ2-1, with 7 bases fitting TRBD2. The CDR3 has 12 amino acids. Per germline, CDR1 MNHNS and CDR2 SASEGT. Germline trimming cut 3 bases from V and 14 bases from J; bases unmatched to any gene: 7. The DNA for the CDR3 is TGTGCCAGCAGTGAGGGGACTACCGCGAAGTTCTTC. Translating gives CASSEGTTAKFF.

The chain is built from TRBV5-4 and TRBJ1-4; TRBD1 might be the D (5 bases). Germline-derived CDR1 and CDR2 are SGHNT and YYREEE (reference sequence). CDR3 length: 15 residues. V was pared by 4 bases and J by 4 bases, with 14 bases between. The CDR3 loop is CASSGGVTRNEKLFF. The CDR3 coding sequence is TGTGCCAGCAGCGGAGGGGTGACCCGTAATGAAAAACTGTTTTTT.

The gene calls are TRBV20-1 and TRBJ1-1; possible D gene TRBD1, 6 bases. Trimming removed 5 bases at V and 7 bases at J, with 11 bases between. This CDR3 contains 11 residues. Per germline, CDR1 DFQATT and CDR2 SNEGSKA (reference sequence). The CDR3 loop reads CSALRTVEAFF. The CDR3 region has the DNA TGCAGTGCTCTTAGGACAGTTGAAGCTTTCTTT.

The chain couples TRBV5-1 to TRBJ2-5; the match to TRBD1 covers 7 bases. The CDR3 extends over 15 amino acids. The ends lost 4 bases at V and 4 bases at J; junction bases unmatched: 10. The germline V gene encodes CDR1 SGHRS and CDR2 YFSETQ. Here the CDR3 DNA reads TGCGCCAGCAGCCCCGGGACAGCCGAACGAGAGACCCAGTACTTC. It is translated as CASSPGTAERETQYF.

V usage is TRBV5-5 and J usage is TRBJ1-1; D uncertain. Trimming left V 4 bases short and J 5 bases short, with 9 bases between. CDR1 and CDR2 from the germline V gene are SGHKS and YYEKEE (reference sequence). This CDR3 spans 12 amino acids. In DNA form, the CDR3 reads TGTGCCAGCAGCATGCCGGGTACTGAAGCTTTCTTT. This encodes CASSMPGTEAFF. Full variable domain (missing parts from reference TRBV5-5 and TRBJ1-1): DAGVTQSPTHLIKTRGQQVTLRCSPISGHKSVSWYQQVLGQGPQFIFQYYEKEERGRGNFPDRFSARQFPNYSSELNVNALLLGDSALYLCASSMPGTEAFFGQGTRLTVV.

This chain connects TRBV6-4 to TRBJ1-1; D call uncertain. Trimming removed 4 bases from V and 0 bases from J, with 6 bases in between. The CDR3 contains 13 residues. Looked up from germline, CDR1 is MRHNA and CDR2 is SNTAGT. Here the CDR3 DNA reads TGTGCCAGCAGTGTGGCAGTGAACACTGAAGCTTTCTTT. It yields the protein CASSVAVNTEAFF.

This chain joins TRBV15 and TRBJ1-6; possible D gene TRBD1, 6 bases. The CDR3 is 15 residues long. Trimming removed 1 base at V and 6 bases at J, with 10 bases between. Germline CDR1 is LNHNV and CDR2 is YYDKDF (reference sequence). CDR3 loop: CATSRGSGVNSPLHF. The DNA for the CDR3 is TGTGCCACCAGCAGAGGCTCAGGGGTTAATTCACCCCTCCACTTT. Variable domain in full (rest from reference TRBV15 and TRBJ1-6): DAMVIQNPRYQVTQFGKPVTLSCSQTLNHNVMYWYQQKSSQAPKLLFHYYDKDFNNEADTPDNFQSRRPNTSFCFLDIRSPGLGDTAMYLCATSRGSGVNSPLHFGNGTRLTVT.

This clone was seen only a few times. This chain uses TRBV5-4 with TRBJ1-4; 7 bases fit TRBD1. V trimming: 2 bases; J trimming: 13 bases; junction bases outside the gene matches: 5. The CDR3 extends over 12 amino acids. The V gene's germline CDR1 is SGHNT and CDR2 YYREEE (reference sequence). The CDR3 DNA reads TGTGCCAGCAGCTTCCGGACAGGTAGACTGTTTTTT. It yields the protein CASSFRTGRLFF.

The V call is TRBV7-2, the J call TRBJ2-5, with D uncertain. V shed 0 bases and J shed 2 bases, with 10 bases lying between them. The CDR3 runs to 15 residues. Germline CDR1 reads SGHTA; CDR2 reads FQGNSA. CDR3 sequence: CASSLAQRSQETQYF. CDR3 coding DNA: TGTGCCAGCAGCTTAGCGCAGAGGTCGCAAGAGACCCAGTACTTC.

The chain links TRBV6-5 to TRBJ2-3; 7 nucleotides align to TRBD1. The CDR3 contains 15 residues. Germline V gene data show CDR1 as MNHEY and CDR2 as SVGAGI. V lost 5 bases to trimming and J lost 1 base; unmatched junction nucleotides: 6. This CDR3 is CASSTGTDGTDTQYF. CDR3 in DNA: TGTGCCAGCAGTACCGGGACAGACGGCACAGATACGCAGTATTTT.

J is TRBJ2-7 and V is TRBV7-6; possibly TRBD2 for D (5 bases). Germline CDR1 SGHVS, CDR2 FNYEAQ. The CDR3 is 15 residues long. Trimming took off 5 bases at V and 0 bases at J, with 14 bases between the two ends. In nucleotides, the CDR3 is TGTGCCAGCAGCCGGACTTCCCAGAGCTCCTACGAGCAGTACTTC. It translates to CASSRTSQSSYEQYF.

CDR3 in amino acids: CASSPERGSPLHF. DNA of the CDR3: TGTGCCAGCAGCCCCGAGCGGGGTTCACCCCTCCACTTT. The chain recombines TRBV6-4 with TRBJ1-6; D unresolved. The CDR3 is 13 amino acids. V lost 6 bases and J lost 9, with 12 bases in between. Germline V gene data show CDR1 as MRHNA and CDR2 as SNTAGT.

This rearrangement joins TRBV6-1 to TRBJ1-1; 7 bases are shared with TRBD1. Trimming cost V 7 bases and J 4 bases; bases outside gene matches: 12. This CDR3 is 15 amino acids long. The germline V gene encodes CDR1 MNHNS and CDR2 SASEGT. Written as DNA, the CDR3 is TGTGCCAGCACGTTTCGGGACAGCCCGTTCACTGAAGCTTTCTTT. Encoded protein: CASTFRDSPFTEAFF.

The genes are TRBV1 and TRBJ1-2; no DNA check was done on the table's D call, TRBD1. TRBV1 is a documented pseudogene. The CDR3 runs 18 residues. DNA for the CDR3: TGCACCAGCAGCCAAGATCTCCCGACAGGTACCAATAGGGATGGCTACACCTTC. This codes for CTSSQDLPTGTNRDGYTF.

The chain employs TRBV13 and TRBJ2-1, with 8 bases aligning to TRBD2. The CDR3 contains 16 residues. Losses at the gene ends were 5 bases for V and 6 bases for J; bases not matched to a gene: 12. From germline, CDR1 is PRHDT and CDR2 FYEKMQ (reference sequence). CDR3 coding DNA: TGTGCCAGCAGCAAACCGGGACTAGGCAATCCCAATGAGCAGTTCTTC. It specifies CASSKPGLGNPNEQFF. Complete variable domain (other parts from reference TRBV13 and TRBJ2-1): AAGVIQSPRHLIKEKRETATLKCYPIPRHDTVYWYQQGPGQDPQFLISFYEKMQSDKGSIPDRFSAQQFSDYHSELNMSSLELGDSALYFCASSKPGLGNPNEQFFGPGTRLTVL.

The DNA for the CDR3 is TGTGCCATCAGTGAGACACAGGGTGGCAATCAGCCCCAGCATTTT. Its protein is CAISETQGGNQPQHF. The gene calls are TRBV10-3 and TRBJ1-5; TRBD1 is a possible D gene (6 bases). The germline gives CDR1 ENHRY, CDR2 SYGVKD. This CDR3 has 15 amino acids. Trimming took off 2 bases at V and 2 bases at J, with 10 bases between the two ends.

V gene TRBV28 combines with J gene TRBJ2-7, with TRBD1 matching over 7 bases. Per germline, CDR1 MDHEN and CDR2 SYDVKM. The CDR3 totals 13 residues. Trimming removed 2 bases from V and 2 bases from J; junction bases left unmatched: 0. CDR3 coding DNA: TGTGCCAGCAGTTTAGACAGGGCCTACGAGCAGTACTTC. It translates to CASSLDRAYEQYF.

This clone appeared a few times. The chain uses TRBV7-2 and TRBJ2-1; D is perhaps TRBD2 (6 bases). This CDR3 is built from 16 residues. Trimming stripped 1 base from V and 0 bases from J, with 10 bases between. CDR1 is SGHTA, CDR2 FQGNSA, per germline. The CDR3 DNA sequence: TGTGCCAGCAGCTTAGACGCGGGAAGCTCCTACAATGAGCAGTTCTTC. Encoded protein: CASSLDAGSSYNEQFF. The full variable domain, its missing parts supplied by reference TRBV7-2 and TRBJ2-1, is GAGVSQSPSNKVTEKGKDVELRCDPISGHTALYWYRQSLGQGLEFLIYFQGNSAPDKSGLPSDRFSAERTGGSVSTLTIQRTQQEDSAVYLCASSLDAGSSYNEQFFGPGTRLTVL.

The chain carries TRBV4-2 and TRBJ1-2; the D is unclear. Trimming cost V 4 bases and J 4 bases, with 10 bases left between them. The CDR3 totals 13 residues. Germline V gives CDR1 LGHNA, CDR2 YNFKEQ. The CDR3 sequence: CASSLQSLYGYTF. The CDR3 nucleotides read TGTGCCAGCAGCCTCCAGTCCCTCTATGGCTACACCTTC.

The chain uses TRBV7-3 and TRBJ2-1, with TRBD2 as a possible D gene (6 bases). CDR3 length: 16 amino acids. Trimming cost V 2 bases and J 7 bases, with 18 bases left between them. The V gene's germline CDR1 is SGHTA and CDR2 FQGTGA. The CDR3 reads CASSLSGHLGGNEQFF. The CDR3 nucleotides are TGTGCCAGCAGCTTATCAGGTCATCTTGGGGGGAATGAGCAGTTCTTC.

The rearrangement links TRBV7-2 to TRBJ1-6; 7 bases fit TRBD1. This CDR3 has 15 residues. The germline gives CDR1 SGHTA, CDR2 FQGNSA. Unmatched junction bases numbered 2, after V lost 6 bases and J lost 0 bases. CDR3 sequence: CASRGGASYNSPLHF. The CDR3 DNA reads as TGTGCCAGCAGAGGGGGCGCCTCCTATAATTCACCCCTCCACTTT.

The genes are TRBV4-1 and TRBJ1-4, with TRBD1 matching over 11 bases. J gave up 8 bases and V 4 bases, and 6 bases lay outside the gene matches. The CDR3 is made up of 15 amino acids. CDR1 MGHRA and CDR2 YSYEKL come from the germline V gene. The CDR3 here is CASSLPGQGAEKLFF. In DNA form, the CDR3 reads TGCGCCAGCAGCCTTCCTGGACAGGGGGCAGAAAAACTGTTTTTT.

This clone was counted a single time. The chain links TRBV4-3 to TRBJ2-1; D is ambiguous. Trimming took off 0 bases at V and 7 bases at J, with 7 bases between the two ends. CDR3 length equals 13 residues. Germline loops: CDR1 LGHNA, CDR2 YSLEER. The CDR3 bases are TGCGCCAGCAGCCAAGAGTATCGGAATGAGCAGTTCTTC. Amino acids: CASSQEYRNEQFF.

The chain links TRBV5-6 to TRBJ1-5, with D uncertain. The V end was cut by 2 bases, the J end by 0 bases, with 9 bases between. Per the germline V gene, CDR1 is SGHDT and CDR2 is YYEEEE. The CDR3 runs 15 residues. CDR3 coding DNA: TGTGCCAGCAGCTTCTGGCAGATTAGCAATCAGCCCCAGCATTTT. As protein: CASSFWQISNQPQHF.

V is TRBV14 and J is TRBJ2-3; 15 bases align to TRBD2. The V segment lost 4 bases and the J segment 10 bases; nucleotides outside the gene matches: 6. Germline V gene data show CDR1 as SGHDN and CDR2 as FVKESK. This CDR3 contains 15 residues. Written as DNA, the CDR3 is TGTGCCAGCAGCCGGACTAGCGGGAGGGGCGGTGCGCAGTATTTT. Its protein is CASSRTSGRGGAQYF.

The chain uses TRBV9 and TRBJ2-7, with 7 nucleotides matching TRBD2. The ends lost 2 bases at V and 7 bases at J; junction bases unmatched: 9. This CDR3 has 14 residues. Germline CDR1 and CDR2: SGDLS and YYNGEE. The CDR3 reads CASSVGTPGGEQYF. The CDR3 DNA sequence: TGTGCCAGCAGCGTGGGAACTCCCGGGGGGGAGCAGTACTTC.